These 21 T cell receptor beta chains came from one sample sequenced in a study of cytomegalovirus exposure and HLA in healthy donors. The repertoire was sequenced with immunoSEQ multiplex PCR; TCRdb's copy has only in-frame clones and lacks some. The sample comprises around 70,000 clones, around 94% of which are singletons, and about 0.63% rests with the top ten. The sequencing input was PBMCs. The receptors derive from a woman under 30 in good health and CMV-seronegative.

J is TRBJ1-1 and V is TRBV30; the D gene is possibly TRBD1 (5 bases). The CDR3 is 13 amino acids. Trimming shortened V by 0 bases and J by 7 bases, and 12 bases separated the two germline ends. Germline CDR1 GTSNPN, CDR2 SVGIG (reference sequence). The CDR3 nucleotides read TGTGCCTGGAGTGTACTTGGGGGGGGTGAAGCTTTCTTT. Amino acid sequence: CAWSVLGGGEAFF.

This chain joins TRBV5-6 and TRBJ1-5, with unresolved D. Trimming shortened V by 2 bases and J by 0 bases, and 9 bases separated the two germline ends. The CDR3 extends over 15 amino acids. From germline, CDR1 is SGHDT and CDR2 YYEEEE. This CDR3 reads CASSFRGYSNQPQHF. CDR3 coding DNA: TGTGCCAGCAGCTTTCGCGGTTATAGCAATCAGCCCCAGCATTTT.

The genes are TRBV10-3 and TRBJ1-1, with a possible D match to TRBD1 (6 bases). The V and J ends lost 5 bases and 2 bases respectively, with 12 bases between them. This CDR3 has 14 residues. Per germline, CDR1 ENHRY and CDR2 SYGVKD. CDR3 loop: CAISRGAENTEAFF. The CDR3 DNA reads as TGTGCCATCAGTCGGGGGGCAGAAAACACTGAAGCTTTCTTT.

The J gene is TRBJ2-1, the V gene TRBV19; TRBD2 aligns across 10 bases. The CDR3 sequence is 15 residues long. Germline V lookup: CDR1 LNHDA, CDR2 SQIVND (reference sequence). J lost 0 bases, V lost 4 bases, and 0 bases had no gene match. The CDR3 DNA is TGTGCCAGTAGTAGGACTAGCGGCTCCTACAATGAGCAGTTCTTC. This translates into CASSRTSGSYNEQFF.

The chain uses TRBV11-2 and TRBJ1-2, with 7 bases that match TRBD1. The V segment lost 5 bases and the J segment 5 bases; nucleotides outside the gene matches: 14. The germline gives CDR1 SGHAT, CDR2 FQNNGV. The CDR3 loop spans 16 amino acids. In nucleotides, the CDR3 is TGTGCCAGCAGCCCCTCACAGGGGCGACGAGGGTATGGCTACACCTTC. Protein sequence: CASSPSQGRRGYGYTF.

V is TRBV6-5 and J is TRBJ1-6, with TRBD1 matching 8 bases. The CDR3 is made up of 14 amino acids. Germline V gene data show CDR1 as MNHEY and CDR2 as SVGAGI. Trimming at V came to 6 bases and at J to 10 bases, leaving 8 bases not matched to a gene. The CDR3 nucleotides read TGTGCCAGCAGCTCCGGACAGGGACGGTCACCCCTCCACTTT. It codes for CASSSGQGRSPLHF.

Here the CDR3 DNA reads TGTGCCAGCAGCTACCTCGGGACAAATCAGCCCCAGCATTTT. Translating gives CASSYLGTNQPQHF. The V and J genes are TRBV27 and TRBJ1-5, with D possibly TRBD1 on 6 matching bases. Germline V gene data show CDR1 as MNHEY and CDR2 as SMNVEV (reference sequence). There are 14 residues in the CDR3. Trimming removed 6 bases at V and 4 bases at J, with 13 bases between.

The J gene is TRBJ1-2, the V gene TRBV20-1; no reliable D call. The ends were cut back, 7 bases at V and 5 bases at J, with 11 bases in the middle. The CDR3 length is 11 residues. Germline loops: CDR1 DFQATT, CDR2 SNEGSKA (reference sequence). The CDR3 region is CSGWQDYGYTF. The DNA for the CDR3 is TGCAGTGGTTGGCAGGATTATGGCTACACCTTC.

The rearrangement links TRBV6-1 to TRBJ1-2; TRBD1 matches at 8 bases. This CDR3 comprises 14 residues. Germline trimming cut 3 bases from V and 6 bases from J; bases unmatched to any gene: 6. The germline CDR1 and CDR2 sequences are MNHNS and SASEGT. CDR3 loop: CASSDGQGGDGYTF. The CDR3 DNA reads TGTGCCAGCAGTGATGGACAGGGAGGCGATGGCTACACCTTC.

The chain links TRBV5-1 to TRBJ2-3; 9 nucleotides agree with TRBD1. This CDR3 is built from 17 residues. After removal of 0 bases from V and 4 bases from J, the junction contained 9 bases not matched to a gene. The germline V gene has CDR1 SGHRS and CDR2 YFSETQ. CDR3 region: CASSLVPGQGGADTQYF. Written as DNA, the CDR3 is TGCGCCAGCAGCTTGGTGCCGGGACAGGGAGGCGCAGATACGCAGTATTTT.

V is TRBV28 and J is TRBJ2-7, with D perhaps matching TRBD1 (5 bases). In germline, CDR1 is MDHEN, CDR2 SYDVKM. The V end was cut by 1 base, the J end by 4 bases, with 8 bases between. CDR3 length: 13 amino acids. CDR3 sequence (DNA): TGTGCCAGCAGTTTATACTACAGGTACGAGCAGTACTTC. Protein product: CASSLYYRYEQYF. The variable domain in full, completed from reference TRBV28 and TRBJ2-7, reads DVKVTQSSRYLVKRTGEKVFLECVQDMDHENMFWYRQDPGLGLRLIYFSYDVKMKEKGDIPEGYSVSREKKERFSLILESASTNQTSMYLCASSLYYRYEQYFGPGTRLTVT.

The genes are TRBV5-4 and TRBJ1-1; 7 bases map to TRBD1. With 5 bases clipped from V and 0 bases from J, the junction kept 7 bases outside the gene matches. The CDR3 loop spans 15 amino acids. Looked up from germline, CDR1 is SGHNT and CDR2 is YYREEE (reference sequence). CDR3: CASSSRQGLNTEAFF. DNA for the CDR3: TGTGCCAGCAGTTCACGACAGGGCTTGAACACTGAAGCTTTCTTT.

CDR3 coding DNA: TGTGCCAGCAGCTTAGCGGAGGCCGGAGAGACCCAGTACTTC. Translated, it gives CASSLAEAGETQYF. V and J are TRBV7-9 and TRBJ2-5; the D gene is possibly TRBD2 (5 bases). The CDR3 runs 14 residues. Trimming left V 0 bases short and J 4 bases short, with 9 bases between. The germline V gene encodes CDR1 SEHNR and CDR2 FQNEAQ (reference sequence).

V usage is TRBV4-2 and J usage is TRBJ1-6; D remains unclear. Germline assignment: CDR1 LGHNA and CDR2 YNFKEQ. The length of the CDR3 is 16 residues. Trimming removed 0 bases from V and 6 bases from J, with 12 bases in between. CDR3 coding DNA: TGTGCCAGCAGCCAAGATCAGAGTAACAGTAATTCACCCCTCCACTTT. It yields the protein CASSQDQSNSNSPLHF.

This chain links TRBV15 with TRBJ2-7; perhaps TRBD1 as D (6 bases). The V end lost 0 bases, the J end lost 1 base, and 10 bases lay between the germline ends. Germline V gene sequence: CDR1 LNHNV, CDR2 YYDKDF (reference sequence). This CDR3 has 15 amino acids. CDR3 residues: CATSRDRGLSYEQYF. The CDR3 region has the DNA TGTGCCACCAGCAGAGACAGGGGCCTTTCCTACGAGCAGTACTTC.

V and J are TRBV9 and TRBJ1-1; the D gene is possibly TRBD1 (5 bases). The germline V gene has CDR1 SGDLS and CDR2 YYNGEE. This CDR3 region has 15 residues. Trimming took 0 bases from V and 5 from J, leaving 14 bases between them. The CDR3 nucleotides are TGTGCCAGCAGCGTAGACTCGGGGGTACGGACTGAAGCTTTCTTT. It specifies CASSVDSGVRTEAFF.

This rearrangement joins TRBV29-1 to TRBJ2-1; the D gene is possibly TRBD1 (6 bases). V lost 8 bases to trimming and J lost 7 bases, with 15 bases between them. CDR3 length: 12 residues. Germline-derived CDR1 and CDR2 are SQVTM and ANQGSEA. This CDR3 reads CSTTGILNEQFF. The CDR3 coding sequence is TGCAGCACCACAGGGATTCTAAATGAGCAGTTCTTC.

V and J are TRBV9 and TRBJ1-1; tentatively, D is TRBD1 (6 bases). The CDR3 spans 15 residues. CDR1 is SGDLS, CDR2 YYNGEE, per germline. V was trimmed by 3 bases and J by 1 base, leaving 13 bases between them. CDR3 in amino acids: CASSAMGHRNTEAFF. In nucleotides, the CDR3 is TGTGCCAGCAGCGCGATGGGACACCGGAACACTGAAGCTTTCTTT.

This sequence joins TRBV19 and TRBJ1-2, with D perhaps matching TRBD1 (6 bases). Germline values: CDR1 LNHDA, CDR2 SQIVND (reference sequence). Trimming stripped 4 bases from V and 1 base from J, with 13 bases between. This CDR3 spans 15 amino acids. Here the CDR3 reads CASSRTGLLNYGYTF. The CDR3 bases are TGTGCCAGTAGTAGAACAGGGCTTCTTAACTATGGCTACACCTTC.

The V gene is TRBV2, the J gene TRBJ2-2; TRBD1 matches at 12 bases. CDR3 length: 15 residues. V was clipped by 5 bases and J by 4 bases; unmatched bases: 2. Germline V CDR1 and CDR2: SNHLY, FYNNEI. Here the CDR3 reads CASSRDRGLTGELFF. CDR3 in DNA: TGTGCCAGCAGTAGGGACAGGGGGCTCACCGGGGAGCTGTTTTTT.

The genes are TRBV7-9 and TRBJ2-7, with D possibly matching TRBD2 (5 bases). Germline assignment: CDR1 SEHNR and CDR2 FQNEAQ (reference sequence). The CDR3 has 13 residues. Trimming pared 5 bases from V and 5 bases from J, leaving 13 bases between. CDR3 residues: CASSISEGDEQYF. For the CDR3, the DNA is TGTGCCAGCAGCATCAGTGAGGGCGACGAGCAGTACTTC.